The next 23 T cell receptor beta chains were all read from a single sample in a study of T cells in Graves' hyperthyroidism and ophthalmopathy. RNA transcripts gave rise to amplified TCR beta CDR3 regions. A set of HTBI primers served as the primers for a first-round RT-PCR of the TCR CDR3. TCRdb reprocessed the multiplex PCR reads with MiXCR, giving one entry per CDR3 protein. This sample carries 490,000 or so distinct CDR3 sequences, about 45% of them seen once, and the ten largest clones take about 45%. Sequenced input: peripheral blood or thyroid tissue (not recorded which). The origin of the receptors is an adult woman with Graves' disease, either hyperthyroidism or ophthalmopathy (not recorded which).

The rearrangement joins TRBV5-1 to TRBJ1-1; tentative D call: TRBD1 (6 bases). Trimming pared 3 bases from V and 1 base from J, leaving 16 bases between. Germline lookup yields CDR1 SGHRS and CDR2 YFSETQ. The length of the CDR3 is 16 residues. The CDR3 spells CASSSVRQAGNTEAFF. CDR3 bases: TGCGCCAGCAGCTCGGTGAGACAGGCGGGGAACACTGAAGCTTTCTTT.

As for this clonotype: Given a much more abundant clone one base away, this may be a read error. This chain links TRBV29-1 with TRBJ2-5; 8 bases line up with TRBD1. This CDR3 has 13 residues. In germline, CDR1 is SQVTM, CDR2 ANQGSEA. V shed 5 bases and J 7 bases; nucleotides not matched to a gene: 9. The DNA of the CDR3 is TGCAGCGTTACAGGGGGTTTTGTGGGGACCCAGTACTTC. It translates to CSVTGGFVGTQYF.

V gene TRBV6-5 combines with J gene TRBJ1-1; D uncertain. This CDR3 comprises 14 residues. V lost 5 bases and J 0 bases, leaving 10 bases between the germline ends. CDR1 and CDR2 from the germline V gene are MNHEY and SVGAGI. For the CDR3, the DNA is TGTGCCAGCAGTCGTGACATCATGAACACTGAAGCTTTCTTT. It codes for CASSRDIMNTEAFF.

This clonotype was picked up many times. This chain connects TRBV3-1 to TRBJ2-7, with D unclear. Germline CDR1 reads LGHDT; CDR2 reads YNNKEL (reference sequence). Trimming cost V 0 bases and J 5 bases, with 8 bases left between them. This CDR3 has 13 amino acids. This CDR3 is CASSQDLGNEQYF. The CDR3 DNA reads as TGTGCCAGCAGCCAAGATCTGGGAAACGAGCAGTACTTC.

This clonotype occurred many times. The chain couples TRBV10-3 to TRBJ1-2; D is possibly TRBD1 (5 bases). Germline-derived CDR1 and CDR2 are ENHRY and SYGVKD. Deletions cut 5 bases from V and 5 bases from J, with 12 bases between. This CDR3 is 13 amino acids long. Written as DNA, the CDR3 is TGTGCCATCAGTCGGGGGGGAAGGTATGGCTACACCTTC. Amino acid sequence: CAISRGGRYGYTF.

This clonotype came up once. The rearrangement uses TRBV9 and TRBJ2-7, with 8 nucleotides matching TRBD1. J was trimmed by 2 bases and V by 2 bases; bases with no gene match: 6. CDR3 length: 15 amino acids. The V gene's germline CDR1 is SGDLS and CDR2 YYNGEE. CDR3 nucleotide sequence: TGTGCCAGCAGCGTCGGACAGGGTGAGGCCTACGAGCAGTACTTC. Its protein is CASSVGQGEAYEQYF.

This clonotype was recorded only once. The conserved phenylalanine or tryptophan is not found at the CDR3 terminus, so this likely reflects a read error. V usage is TRBV7-9 and J usage is TRBJ1-2, with TRBD1 matching 10 bases. V lost 4 bases to trimming and J lost 7 bases; unmatched junction nucleotides: 6. The germline V gene has CDR1 SEHNR and CDR2 FQNEAQ (reference sequence). The CDR3 totals 14 residues. In DNA, the CDR3 is TGTGCCAGCAGCTATACCGGGACAGGGGCTGGCTACACCCTC. Translating gives CASSYTGTGAGYTL.

This clonotype was seen a handful of times. V is TRBV28 and J is TRBJ1-6; maybe TRBD1 (5 bases). CDR1 and CDR2 (germline): MDHEN, SYDVKM. The CDR3 loop spans 16 amino acids. V was clipped by 3 bases and J by 5 bases, with 14 bases between them. CDR3 amino acids: CASSFLGNRNNSPLHF. DNA of the CDR3: TGTGCCAGCAGTTTCCTCGGAAACAGGAATAATTCACCCCTCCACTTT.

The V call is TRBV29-1, the J call TRBJ1-2; the D gene is possibly TRBD1 (6 bases). CDR1 and CDR2 from the germline V gene are SQVTM and ANQGSEA. Trimming stripped 5 bases from V and 0 bases from J, with 13 bases between. CDR3 size: 14 residues. CDR3: CSVTQGSANYGYTF. The DNA of the CDR3 is TGCAGCGTTACACAGGGCTCGGCTAACTATGGCTACACCTTC.

This clonotype turned up a few times. V gene TRBV18 combines with J gene TRBJ2-5; possibly TRBD1 for D (5 bases). The CDR3 sequence is 14 residues long. Germline values: CDR1 KGHSH, CDR2 LQKENI. V was pared by 2 bases and J by 4 bases, with 11 bases between. The CDR3 loop is CASSPVGQGETQYF. The CDR3 region has the DNA TGTGCCAGCTCACCAGTGGGGCAAGGAGAGACCCAGTACTTC. Filled out from reference TRBV18 and TRBJ2-5, the complete variable domain reads NAGVMQNPRHLVRRRGQEARLRCSPMKGHSHVYWYRQLPEEGLKFMVYLQKENIIDESGMPKERFSAEFPKEGPSILRIQQVVRGDSAAYFCASSPVGQGETQYFGPGTRLLVL.

The chain recombines TRBV10-3 with TRBJ1-2, with TRBD1 identical over 10 bases. The CDR3 sequence is 13 residues long. With 4 bases clipped from V and 6 bases from J, the junction kept 2 bases outside the gene matches. Germline lookup yields CDR1 ENHRY and CDR2 SYGVKD. The CDR3 DNA reads as TGTGCCATCAGTGGGACAGGGGGTAATGGCTACACCTTC. It yields the protein CAISGTGGNGYTF.

The rearrangement joins TRBV29-1 to TRBJ1-2, with D perhaps matching TRBD1 (5 bases). Germline V gene sequence: CDR1 SQVTM, CDR2 ANQGSEA. This CDR3 comprises 13 residues. V was pared by 7 bases and J by 3 bases, with 15 bases between. This chain's CDR3 is CSATLDRDYGYTF. Here the CDR3 DNA reads TGCAGCGCAACGCTTGACAGAGACTATGGCTACACCTTC.

The chain carries TRBV9 and TRBJ2-7; 7 bases match TRBD1. Germline trimming cut 2 bases from V and 4 bases from J; bases unmatched to any gene: 6. Germline V gene lookup returns CDR1 SGDLS and CDR2 YYNGEE. The CDR3 covers 14 residues. In DNA form, the CDR3 reads TGTGCCAGCAGCGTTGACAGGGACCCTTACGAGCAGTACTTC. This encodes CASSVDRDPYEQYF.

V usage is TRBV10-3 and J usage is TRBJ2-5; 11 positions agree with TRBD2. This CDR3 is 16 amino acids long. The V gene's germline CDR1 is ENHRY and CDR2 SYGVKD. The V and J ends lost 6 bases and 0 bases, in that order; junction bases with no gene match: 6. CDR3 sequence reads: CAISARLAGYQETQYF. CDR3 coding DNA: TGTGCCATCAGCGCCAGACTAGCGGGATACCAAGAGACCCAGTACTTC.

This clonotype was seen a handful of times. The chain couples TRBV29-1 to TRBJ2-7; 9 nucleotides align to TRBD1. This CDR3 is built from 13 residues. With V trimmed by 4 bases and J by 5 bases, 6 bases remained unmatched. Germline CDR1 and CDR2: SQVTM and ANQGSEA. The CDR3 sequence is CSVALDRGDEQYF. The CDR3 region has the DNA TGCAGCGTTGCGCTGGACAGGGGCGACGAGCAGTACTTC.

The V gene is TRBV29-1, the J gene TRBJ2-7, with a tentative D call TRBD2 (6 bases). The CDR3 has 13 amino acids. The germline gives CDR1 SQVTM, CDR2 ANQGSEA. V gave up 8 bases and J gave up 1 base, with 15 bases separating them. DNA of the CDR3: TGCAGCCCGAGGTGGGGGGTTTCCTACGAGCAGTACTTC. It yields the protein CSPRWGVSYEQYF.

The V gene is TRBV15, the J gene TRBJ2-3; unclear D gene. The CDR3 covers 15 residues. The germline V and J ends were trimmed by 3 bases and 0 bases, with 10 bases remaining between them. The V gene's germline CDR1 is LNHNV and CDR2 YYDKDF (reference sequence). CDR3 region: CATSSLRVSTDTQYF. Here the CDR3 DNA reads TGTGCCACCAGCAGCCTACGCGTTAGCACAGATACGCAGTATTTT. Variable domain in full (rest from reference TRBV15 and TRBJ2-3): DAMVIQNPRYQVTQFGKPVTLSCSQTLNHNVMYWYQQKSSQAPKLLFHYYDKDFNNEADTPDNFQSRRPNTSFCFLDIRSPGLGDTAMYLCATSSLRVSTDTQYFGPGTRLTVL.

The chain joins TRBV10-3 to TRBJ1-2; unclear D gene. CDR3 length: 14 amino acids. Trimming left V 4 bases short and J 5 bases short, with 14 bases between. Germline V gene sequence: CDR1 ENHRY, CDR2 SYGVKD. CDR3 protein: CAISVGRDTYGYTF. The CDR3 DNA is TGTGCCATCAGTGTTGGCAGAGACACTTATGGCTACACCTTC.

This clonotype has ten or more counts. Its ends do not fully match the called genes, so a read error is possible. The V gene is TRBV2, the J gene TRBJ2-7; 9 bases align to TRBD2. Germline CDR1 SNHLY, CDR2 FYNNEI. This CDR3 has 13 amino acids. The CDR3 DNA is TGTGCCAGCAGTGAAGGAGCGGGAGGCCCCTCGGTCTTC. This encodes CASSEGAGGPSVF.

This clonotype was detected many times. The chain is built from TRBV12-3 or TRBV12-4 and TRBJ1-1; D unresolved. Trimming took off 0 bases at V and 1 base at J, with 6 bases between the two ends. This CDR3 is 14 amino acids long. The CDR3 DNA sequence: TGTGCCAGCAGTTTAGCTTACTCGAACACTGAAGCTTTCTTT. This gives the protein CASSLAYSNTEAFF.

In this sample, this clonotype turned up once. The chain employs TRBV5-1 and TRBJ2-7; D gene ambiguous. Germline CDR1 and CDR2: SGHRS and YFSETQ. The CDR3 loop spans 13 amino acids. V was pared by 1 base and J by 0 bases, with 5 bases between. CDR3 amino acids: CASSLRASYEQYF. The CDR3 DNA reads as TGCGCCAGCAGCTTGAGGGCCTCCTACGAGCAGTACTTC. The whole variable domain, filled in from reference TRBV5-1 and TRBJ2-7, reads KAGVTQTPRYLIKTRGQQVTLSCSPISGHRSVSWYQQTPGQGLQFLFEYFSETQRNKGNFPGRFSGRQFSNSRSEMNVSTLELGDSALYLCASSLRASYEQYFGPGTRLTVT.

The sample holds one count of this clonotype. Being one base from a much bigger clone, this may be a read error. This sequence joins TRBV28 and TRBJ1-3; D gene uncertain. V was trimmed by 5 bases and J by 0 bases, leaving 5 bases between them. CDR1 is MDHEN, CDR2 SYDVKM, per germline. The CDR3 totals 13 residues. CDR3 DNA sequence: TGTGCCAGCAGTGCCCCCTCTGGAAACACCATATATTTT. Protein: CASSAPSGNTIYF.

Details on this clonotype: Germline and junction disagree at one end, which may indicate a read error. This sequence joins TRBV10-3 and TRBJ1-2; 7 bases are a match to TRBD1. The CDR3 has 15 residues. The germline V gene encodes CDR1 ENHRY and CDR2 SYGVKD. The CDR3 sequence is CASSSMGQLRYGYTF. CDR3 nucleotide sequence: TGTGCCAGCAGTTCCATGGGACAGCTAAGATATGGCTACACCTTC.